Each of the 20 T cell receptor beta chains below was sequenced from the same sample in a study of T cell responses to AZD1222 COVID-19 vaccine. Clones were sequenced by immunoSEQ multiplex PCR, and TCRdb holds only the in-frame ones, with some missing. The repertoire holds 100,000 to 150,000 clones, with more than 70% as singletons. The input for sequencing was peripheral blood, taken on day 0 of AZD1222 vaccination. The receptors here all came from an adult in good health.

The J gene is TRBJ2-7, the V gene TRBV5-1, with 12 positions matching TRBD2. Per germline, CDR1 SGHRS and CDR2 YFSETQ. With 2 bases clipped from V and 0 bases from J, the junction kept 6 bases outside the gene matches. CDR3 length equals 17 residues. CDR3 in DNA: TGCGCCAGCAGCTTACCACTAGCGGGAGGTTCCTCCTACGAGCAGTACTTC. Residues: CASSLPLAGGSSYEQYF.

The chain employs TRBV9 and TRBJ2-7, with 9 positions matching TRBD1. Germline loops: CDR1 SGDLS, CDR2 YYNGEE. The CDR3 runs 15 residues. V lost 3 bases and J lost 4; bases outside the gene matches: 8. CDR3 residues: CASSAGRDRAYEQYF. The DNA of the CDR3 is TGTGCCAGCAGCGCCGGCCGGGACAGGGCTTACGAGCAGTACTTC.

This chain links TRBV7-9 with TRBJ1-2, with TRBD1 identical over 7 bases. The germline gives CDR1 SEHNR, CDR2 FQNEAQ (reference sequence). V shed 3 bases, J shed 6 bases, and the junction held 10 bases outside the gene matches. This CDR3 spans 15 amino acids. DNA of the CDR3: TGTGCCAGCAGCTTCTCCGGGACAGATATCGATGGCTACACCTTC. Translating it yields CASSFSGTDIDGYTF.

This chain connects TRBV11-3 to TRBJ2-3; TRBD1 aligns across 7 bases. CDR1 is SGHNT and CDR2 is YENEEA in the germline V gene. V was clipped by 4 bases and J by 0 bases; unmatched bases: 10. The CDR3 length is 17 residues. CDR3 sequence reads: CASSSGTASDSTDTQYF. The CDR3 DNA reads TGTGCCAGCAGCTCCGGGACAGCCTCCGACAGCACAGATACGCAGTATTTT.

The chain links TRBV9 to TRBJ2-3; tentatively, D is TRBD1 (6 bases). The CDR3 loop spans 14 amino acids. In germline, CDR1 is SGDLS, CDR2 YYNGEE. V shed 2 bases and J shed 3 bases, with 10 bases lying between them. The CDR3 region has the DNA TGTGCCAGCAGCGTTAGTACAGGGACAGATACGCAGTATTTT. Residues: CASSVSTGTDTQYF.

The rearrangement uses TRBV27 and TRBJ2-1; perhaps D is TRBD1 or TRBD2 (5 bases each). In germline, CDR1 is MNHEY, CDR2 SMNVEV (reference sequence). The V end was cut by 0 bases, the J end by 7 bases, with 10 bases between. CDR3 length: 14 residues. CDR3 amino acids: CASSLSGRNNEQFF. DNA for the CDR3: TGTGCCAGCAGTTTATCGGGACGGAATAATGAGCAGTTCTTC.

The chain uses TRBV5-4 and TRBJ2-2, with 7 bases identical to TRBD2. This CDR3 contains 15 residues. V was pared by 5 bases and J by 4 bases, with 8 bases of the junction left unmatched. Germline lookup yields CDR1 SGHNT and CDR2 YYREEE (reference sequence). The CDR3 nucleotides read TGTGCCAGCAGTCGGGCTAGCGGCATCACCGGGGAGCTGTTTTTT. This sequence encodes CASSRASGITGELFF.

V is TRBV10-2 and J is TRBJ2-2, with D uncertain. Germline V gene sequence: CDR1 WSHSY, CDR2 SAAADI. Trimming shortened V by 5 bases and J by 5 bases, and 3 bases separated the two germline ends. The CDR3 runs 11 residues. CDR3: CASSLTGELFF. Written as DNA, the CDR3 is TGCGCCAGCAGTTTAACCGGGGAGCTGTTTTTT.

This chain uses TRBV9 with TRBJ2-3; D gene ambiguous. CDR3 size: 16 residues. V was trimmed by 0 bases and J by 2 bases, leaving 13 bases between them. CDR1 is SGDLS, CDR2 YYNGEE, per germline. CDR3 residues: CASSVDGGYFTDTQYF. The CDR3 DNA reads as TGTGCCAGCAGCGTAGACGGCGGCTACTTCACAGATACGCAGTATTTT.

The V and J genes are TRBV5-1 and TRBJ1-2, with D unclear. Per germline, CDR1 SGHRS and CDR2 YFSETQ. V was shortened by 2 bases and J by 1 base, with 6 bases between the two germline ends. The CDR3 consists of 13 residues. The CDR3 loop is CASSLDGNYGYTF. The CDR3 DNA is TGCGCCAGCAGCTTAGACGGTAACTATGGCTACACCTTC.

Notes on this clone: Distinct nucleotide sequences in the sample also encode this CDR3. The CDR3 DNA reads TGTGCCAGTAGTATTGCGGGAGGGTCCTACAATGAGCAGTTCTTC. Its translation: CASSIAGGSYNEQFF. The chain has TRBV19 and TRBJ2-1, with 9 bases matching TRBD2. From germline, CDR1 is LNHDA and CDR2 SQIVND (reference sequence). The V segment lost 3 bases and the J segment 1 base; nucleotides outside the gene matches: 1. The CDR3 is made up of 15 amino acids.

V usage is TRBV3-1 (or the pseudogene TRBV3-2) and J usage is TRBJ1-3, with D uncertain. CDR3 size: 15 residues. The V end was cut by 0 bases, the J end by 3 bases, with 9 bases between. Germline CDR1 and CDR2: LGHDT and YNNKEL (reference sequence). The CDR3 region is CASSQDGWFGNTIYF. CDR3 nucleotides: TGTGCCAGCAGCCAAGATGGCTGGTTTGGAAACACCATATATTTT.

This chain uses TRBV28 with TRBJ1-1; the D is unclear. V gave up 3 bases and J gave up 2 bases, with 13 bases separating them. The CDR3 covers 15 residues. Per germline, CDR1 MDHEN and CDR2 SYDVKM. The CDR3 sequence: CASSLLQTVNTEAFF. The CDR3 nucleotides read TGTGCCAGCAGTTTGTTGCAGACGGTTAACACTGAAGCTTTCTTT.

The chain is built from TRBV7-8 and TRBJ1-1, with 10 bases lining up with TRBD1. The V gene's germline CDR1 is SGHVS and CDR2 FQNEAQ. This CDR3 is built from 15 residues. With 5 bases clipped from V and 4 bases from J, the junction kept 7 bases outside the gene matches. Here the CDR3 reads CASSTRTGGGTEAFF. The CDR3 nucleotides read TGTGCCAGCAGCACCCGGACAGGGGGTGGCACTGAAGCTTTCTTT.

The rearrangement uses TRBV5-6 and TRBJ1-3; 9 bases map to TRBD1. The CDR3 has 17 residues. V lost 4 bases and J lost 0; bases outside the gene matches: 8. In germline, CDR1 is SGHDT, CDR2 YYEEEE. The CDR3 coding sequence is TGTGCCAGCAGCATATGGACAGGGGCCAGCTCTGGAAACACCATATATTTT. Translating gives CASSIWTGASSGNTIYF.

The rearrangement joins TRBV28 to TRBJ2-1; possibly TRBD2 for D (5 bases). The CDR3 has 16 amino acids. CDR1 and CDR2 from the germline V gene are MDHEN and SYDVKM. V lost 6 bases and J 5 bases, leaving 20 bases between the germline ends. The CDR3 loop is CASSLWTLEMNNEQFF. In DNA, the CDR3 is TGTGCCAGCAGCCTTTGGACTCTTGAAATGAACAATGAGCAGTTCTTC.

This chain uses TRBV5-1 with TRBJ2-3; 9 nucleotides agree with TRBD1. This CDR3 has 15 residues. Looked up from germline, CDR1 is SGHRS and CDR2 is YFSETQ. Losses at the gene ends were 0 bases for V and 4 bases for J; bases not matched to a gene: 3. Here the CDR3 DNA reads TGCGCCAGCAGCTTGGAACAGGGGGCTGCAGATACGCAGTATTTT. Its translation is CASSLEQGAADTQYF.

CDR3 in DNA: TGTGCCAGCACCGGGACAGGGTACACCGGGGAGCTGTTTTTT. As protein: CASTGTGYTGELFF. This chain connects TRBV28 to TRBJ2-2; 9 bases match TRBD1. The junction had 3 bases not matched to a gene; V was cut back by 7 bases and J by 3 bases. This CDR3 is built from 14 residues. Germline V CDR1 and CDR2: MDHEN, SYDVKM.

CDR3 sequence: CASSITSGSGYEQYF. CDR3 DNA: TGTGCCAGTAGTATTACTAGCGGGAGTGGCTACGAGCAGTACTTC. The chain uses TRBV19 and TRBJ2-7; 11 bases align to TRBD2. The CDR3 loop spans 15 amino acids. V dropped 3 bases and J dropped 3; count of bases not matched to a gene: 4. Germline V lookup: CDR1 LNHDA, CDR2 SQIVND (reference sequence). The full variable domain, rest sourced from reference TRBV19 and TRBJ2-7, is DGGITQSPKYLFRKEGQNVTLSCEQNLNHDAMYWYRQDPGQGLRLIYYSQIVNDFQKGDIAEGYSVSREKKESFPLTVTSAQKNPTAFYLCASSITSGSGYEQYFGPGTRLTVT.

This chain joins TRBV9 and TRBJ2-3; D is possibly TRBD2 (5 bases). CDR1 is SGDLS and CDR2 is YYNGEE in the germline V gene. The CDR3 is made up of 16 amino acids. Trimming removed 0 bases at V and 0 bases at J, with 11 bases between. Here the CDR3 reads CASSVVGELSTDTQYF. CDR3 sequence (DNA): TGTGCCAGCAGCGTAGTCGGGGAACTTAGCACAGATACGCAGTATTTT.